This T cell receptor (beta chain) was recovered during a study of CD8+CD57+ T cells in acquired aplastic anemia. Study-wide background: Mean yield of DNA from sorted CD4+ and CD8+ cells was roughly 3.1 ug.

The V and J ends lost 8 bases and 2 bases respectively, with 8 bases between them. This CDR3 comprises 11 residues. Germline CDR1 is DFQATT and CDR2 is SNEGSKA (reference sequence). Using genomic DNA as the template, TCR beta VDJ and CDR3 profiling was carried out. TCRdb ran MiXCR on the reads and lists one entry per CDR3 protein. The sample lists 200,000 to 250,000 distinct CDR3 sequences; around three fifths were seen once. The authors sequenced patients whose flow cytometry had shown CD8+CD57+ cell expansion. The source of this sequence is a human donor with aplastic anemia. The material sequenced was sorted CD4+, CD8+, or CD8+CD57+ T cells (not recorded which) from PBMCs. This sequence joins TRBV20-1 and TRBJ2-3, with D unclear. The CDR3 loop is CSIKYTDTQYF. The CDR3 DNA sequence: TGCAGTATTAAATACACAGATACGCAGTATTTT.